This T cell receptor (beta chain) was obtained from a study of T cell responses to AZD1222 COVID-19 vaccine. Overall study findings and caveats: With dominance at 160-218 and 743-854, vaccine-associated CD4 TCRs spanned spike. Seropositive at baseline were only five or six AZD1222 recipients.

This CDR3 contains 17 residues. Germline CDR1 is SGHNT and CDR2 is YYREEE (reference sequence). The junction had 9 bases not matched to a gene; V was cut back by 1 base and J by 4 bases. Sequenced by immunoSEQ multiplex PCR; TCRdb stores in-frame clones only, minus some. The sample includes 100,000 to 150,000 clones, 90% of them seen just once. Note on this clone: Its specificity is unknown.

V is TRBV5-4 and J is TRBJ2-2, with 8 nucleotides matching TRBD2. The clonotype comes from an adult in good health. The source was peripheral blood, collected on day 0 of AZD1222 vaccination. This CDR3 is CASSLTSGWRSTGELFF. As DNA, the CDR3 is TGTGCCAGCAGCTTGACTAGCGGATGGCGGTCCACCGGGGAGCTGTTTTTT.